Following are 20 T cell receptor beta chains from one sample sequenced in a study of blood T cell repertoires in COVID-19. Data came from immunoSEQ multiplex PCR; TCRdb stores just in-frame clones and leaves some out. The table lists approximately 88,000 clones, about nine tenths of them singletons. Sequences were obtained from peripheral blood. Source of these receptors: a male donor with acute or convalescent COVID-19.

The gene calls are TRBV7-8 and TRBJ1-6; 8 bases map to TRBD1. Per germline, CDR1 SGHVS and CDR2 FQNEAQ. The length of the CDR3 is 16 residues. Germline trimming cut 6 bases from V and 8 bases from J; bases unmatched to any gene: 12. CDR3 amino acids: CASSSQPGQEDSPLHF. For the CDR3, the DNA is TGTGCCAGCAGTTCTCAACCGGGACAGGAAGATTCACCCCTCCACTTT.

The V and J genes are TRBV2 and TRBJ1-1, with TRBD1 matching 7 bases. The CDR3 is 13 residues long. The germline CDR1 and CDR2 sequences are SNHLY and FYNNEI. Trimming cost V 7 bases and J 1 base; bases outside gene matches: 3. The CDR3 loop reads CASNRDRNTEAFF. CDR3 DNA: TGTGCCAGCAATCGGGACAGGAACACTGAAGCTTTCTTT.

This chain uses TRBV7-9 with TRBJ2-2; 7 nucleotides match TRBD2. Germline loops: CDR1 SEHNR, CDR2 FQNEAQ (reference sequence). This CDR3 is built from 17 residues. After removal of 5 bases from V and 2 bases from J, the junction contained 11 bases not matched to a gene. Here the CDR3 DNA reads TGTGCCAGCAGCCCCCGACCGGCGGGGGTTAACACCGGGGAGCTGTTTTTT. This codes for CASSPRPAGVNTGELFF.

This chain joins TRBV5-1 and TRBJ1-3, with D perhaps TRBD1 (6 bases). From germline, CDR1 is SGHRS and CDR2 YFSETQ. The V gene lost 3 bases and the J gene lost 0 bases, with 13 bases spanning the gap. The CDR3 is made up of 16 amino acids. The CDR3, as DNA: TGCGCCAGCAGCTGGTCGGTAGGGGGCTCTGGAAACACCATATATTTT. It specifies CASSWSVGGSGNTIYF.

V is TRBV12-3 or TRBV12-4 and J is TRBJ2-5; possible D gene TRBD1, 5 bases. This CDR3 has 13 residues. The V gene lost 7 bases and the J gene lost 9 bases, with 18 bases spanning the gap. As DNA, the CDR3 is TGTGCCAGCACCCAAGGACACTCTAGGGCCCAGTACTTC. Amino acid sequence: CASTQGHSRAQYF.

The V and J genes are TRBV4-2 and TRBJ2-2; 7 positions match TRBD1. CDR3 length: 19 residues. From germline, CDR1 is LGHNA and CDR2 YNFKEQ. The J segment lost 6 bases and the V segment lost 7 bases, leaving 23 bases of the junction unmatched. This CDR3 is CASTRWVPGQDNVAGELFF. DNA of the CDR3: TGTGCCAGCACCAGATGGGTGCCAGGACAGGACAACGTCGCCGGGGAGCTGTTTTTT.

The chain uses TRBV6-1 and TRBJ2-3; D possibly corresponds to TRBD2 (6 bases). CDR3 length equals 15 residues. Germline assignment: CDR1 MNHNS and CDR2 SASEGT. Trimming left V 1 base short and J 3 bases short, with 11 bases between. The DNA for the CDR3 is TGTGCCAGCAGTGAAGTAGGGACTCGTACAGATACGCAGTATTTT. This codes for CASSEVGTRTDTQYF.

The CDR3 sequence: CASSQEGRAGEQYF. The CDR3 DNA reads as TGTGCCAGCAGCCAAGAGGGCAGGGCGGGAGAGCAGTACTTC. The chain uses TRBV3-1 (or the pseudogene TRBV3-2) and TRBJ2-7, with a tentative D call TRBD2 (6 bases). The length of the CDR3 is 14 residues. With 0 bases removed from V and 7 bases from J, the gap between germline ends came to 13 bases. Per germline, CDR1 LGHDT and CDR2 YNNKEL (reference sequence).

The chain joins TRBV9 to TRBJ2-5, with TRBD1 identical over 9 bases. J lost 5 bases, V lost 3 bases, and 8 bases had no gene match. The CDR3 runs 15 residues. The germline gives CDR1 SGDLS, CDR2 YYNGEE. CDR3 amino acids: CASSASTGGGETQYF. As DNA, the CDR3 is TGTGCCAGCAGCGCCTCCACAGGGGGCGGGGAGACCCAGTACTTC.

The chain is built from TRBV6-6 and TRBJ1-1, with D unclear. This CDR3 contains 12 residues. V lost 6 bases, J lost 1 base, and 6 bases lay in between. Germline CDR1 MNHNY, CDR2 SVGAGI (reference sequence). This chain's CDR3 is CASSGWNTEAFF. CDR3 in DNA: TGTGCCAGCAGCGGTTGGAACACTGAAGCTTTCTTT.

This clone was counted a single time. The rearrangement joins TRBV5-1 to TRBJ2-2; D might be TRBD2 (6 bases). CDR3 length: 16 residues. Trimming pared 4 bases from V and 4 bases from J, leaving 17 bases between. From germline, CDR1 is SGHRS and CDR2 YFSETQ. CDR3 nucleotides: TGCGCCAGCAGCCCCCTTGTGGGGGGAACCACCGGGGAGCTGTTTTTT. This translates into CASSPLVGGTTGELFF.

This rearrangement joins TRBV20-1 to TRBJ2-7; 7 bases agree with TRBD1. The CDR3 extends over 16 amino acids. In germline, CDR1 is DFQATT, CDR2 SNEGSKA (reference sequence). With 3 bases clipped from V and 1 base from J, the junction kept 12 bases outside the gene matches. CDR3 DNA: TGCAGTGCTAGTGGGTTGACAGGGCGTGGATCCTACGAGCAGTACTTC. Protein: CSASGLTGRGSYEQYF.

The CDR3 sequence is CATSEAAFYEQYF. The DNA of the CDR3 is TGTGCCACCAGTGAAGCGGCTTTCTACGAGCAGTACTTC. The gene calls are TRBV24-1 and TRBJ2-7; a weak D match, TRBD2 (5 bases). V was trimmed by 4 bases and J by 3 bases, leaving 9 bases between them. From germline, CDR1 is KGHDR and CDR2 SFDVKD. The CDR3 totals 13 residues.

CDR3 loop: CASSSGLGLAQETQYF. CDR3 nucleotide sequence: TGTGCCAGCAGCTCGGGCCTAGGACTAGCCCAAGAGACCCAGTACTTC. The chain joins TRBV5-6 to TRBJ2-5, with TRBD2 matching over 8 bases. Unmatched junction bases numbered 8, after V lost 3 bases and J lost 1 base. The CDR3 length is 16 residues. Germline CDR1 reads SGHDT; CDR2 reads YYEEEE.

The V call is TRBV5-5, the J call TRBJ1-1; 7 positions match TRBD1. The CDR3 runs to 14 residues. Looked up from germline, CDR1 is SGHKS and CDR2 is YYEKEE (reference sequence). Unmatched junction bases numbered 5, after V lost 5 bases and J lost 1 base. The CDR3: CASSPGGSNTEAFF. CDR3 in DNA: TGTGCCAGCAGTCCAGGGGGTTCGAACACTGAAGCTTTCTTT. The entire variable domain, with the rest obtained from reference TRBV5-5 and TRBJ1-1, is as follows: DAGVTQSPTHLIKTRGQQVTLRCSPISGHKSVSWYQQVLGQGPQFIFQYYEKEERGRGNFPDRFSARQFPNYSSELNVNALLLGDSALYLCASSPGGSNTEAFFGQGTRLTVV.

The chain employs TRBV27 and TRBJ2-1; 7 nucleotides align to TRBD1. The CDR3 spans 15 residues. Trimming cost V 3 bases and J 6 bases; bases outside gene matches: 8. Looked up from germline, CDR1 is MNHEY and CDR2 is SMNVEV (reference sequence). The chain's CDR3 is CASSFYQGVTNEQFF. The CDR3 DNA reads as TGTGCCAGCAGTTTTTACCAGGGGGTCACCAATGAGCAGTTCTTC.

This chain links TRBV28 with TRBJ2-7, with 11 bases lining up with TRBD1. The V gene's germline CDR1 is MDHEN and CDR2 SYDVKM. The trim removed 6 bases at V and 5 bases at J, leaving 9 bases unmatched. This CDR3 is built from 15 residues. CDR3 amino acids: CASSGPGQGGNEQYF. The CDR3 bases are TGTGCCAGCAGCGGTCCGGGACAGGGGGGTAACGAGCAGTACTTC. The variable domain in full, completed from reference TRBV28 and TRBJ2-7, reads DVKVTQSSRYLVKRTGEKVFLECVQDMDHENMFWYRQDPGLGLRLIYFSYDVKMKEKGDIPEGYSVSREKKERFSLILESASTNQTSMYLCASSGPGQGGNEQYFGPGTRLTVT.

The chain recombines TRBV4-2 with TRBJ2-1; 7 nucleotides line up with TRBD2. This CDR3 comprises 15 residues. Germline loops: CDR1 LGHNA, CDR2 YNFKEQ. Unmatched junction bases numbered 6, after V lost 1 base and J lost 6 bases. The CDR3, as DNA: TGTGCCAGCAGCCAAGGGGGAGGGGATGCCAATGAGCAGTTCTTC. Translation gives CASSQGGGDANEQFF.

V gene TRBV5-1 combines with J gene TRBJ2-1; 9 bases align to TRBD2. V lost 4 bases and J lost 4; bases outside the gene matches: 9. CDR1 SGHRS and CDR2 YFSETQ come from the germline V gene. This CDR3 has 16 residues. Here the CDR3 DNA reads TGCGCCAGCAGCCCGACCCTGAGCGGGGGGTACAATGAGCAGTTCTTC. Protein: CASSPTLSGGYNEQFF.

This clone was observed a single time. The CDR3 protein is CASSLENEQYF. The CDR3 coding sequence is TGTGCCAGCAGTTTGGAGAACGAGCAGTACTTC. This chain links TRBV12-3 or TRBV12-4 with TRBJ2-7; D remains ambiguous. V lost 3 bases to trimming and J lost 5 bases, with 5 bases between them. The CDR3 extends over 11 amino acids.